The 25 T cell receptor beta chains listed next were all sequenced from one sample in a study of cytomegalovirus exposure and HLA in healthy donors. PCR amplification relied on 60 Vbeta primers (plus 13 Jbeta primers). Clones were read by immunoSEQ multiplex PCR, and TCRdb kept only the in-frame ones, dropping some. The sample has approximately 150,000 clones; 60% to 80% are singletons. The sample was PBMCs. The receptors originated from a male donor in good health and CMV-seronegative.

V is TRBV6-5 and J is TRBJ2-7, with D maybe TRBD2 (6 bases). Trimming cost V 6 bases and J 2 bases, with 14 bases left between them. CDR1 and CDR2 from the germline V gene are MNHEY and SVGAGI. This CDR3 region has 14 residues. CDR3 in amino acids: CASRHTSGAYEQYF. The CDR3 DNA sequence: TGTGCCAGCAGGCATACCTCGGGGGCCTACGAGCAGTACTTC.

The V gene is TRBV6-6, the J gene TRBJ1-4, with TRBD1 identical over 7 bases. The CDR3 extends over 15 amino acids. V gave up 5 bases and J gave up 9 bases; unmatched junction bases: 12. From germline, CDR1 is MNHNY and CDR2 SVGAGI (reference sequence). This CDR3 reads CASSIDRVPSKKLFF. In DNA, the CDR3 is TGTGCCAGCAGTATCGACAGGGTACCCTCTAAAAAACTGTTTTTT.

The chain has TRBV30 and TRBJ2-5; TRBD1 matches at 8 bases. The end of the DNA is better explained by TRBJ2-7, so the J call may be wrong. Germline V gene sequence: CDR1 GTSNPN, CDR2 SVGIG (reference sequence). CDR3 length: 14 amino acids. The CDR3 loop reads CAWSVGTGFYEQYF. DNA for the CDR3: TGTGCCTGGAGTGTAGGGACAGGTTTTTACGAGCAGTACTTC.

There are a few counts of this clone. J is TRBJ2-2 and V is TRBV19; maybe TRBD2 (5 bases). Trimming took 5 bases from V and 5 from J, leaving 12 bases between them. Germline values: CDR1 LNHDA, CDR2 SQIVND (reference sequence). The CDR3 totals 14 residues. The CDR3 protein is CASSSSPGTGELFF. The CDR3 DNA reads TGTGCCAGTAGTTCCTCCCCGGGGACCGGGGAGCTGTTTTTT.

CDR3 DNA: TGTGCTAGTGGTTTGTTAGGAAAGGGACAGCTTAGCTCTGGGGCCAACGTCCTGACTTTC. Its protein is CASGLLGKGQLSSGANVLTF. The chain joins TRBV12-5 to TRBJ2-6, with TRBD1 matching 7 bases. J gave up 0 bases and V 2 bases, and 13 bases lay outside the gene matches. This CDR3 comprises 20 residues. Germline V lookup: CDR1 LGHNT, CDR2 FRNRAP.

The chain couples TRBV10-1 to TRBJ1-4, with D possibly TRBD1 on 5 matching bases. The CDR3 loop spans 12 amino acids. Germline values: CDR1 WNHNN, CDR2 SYGVQD (reference sequence). The ends were cut back, 8 bases at V and 5 bases at J, with 9 bases in the middle. CDR3: CASCQGNEKLFF. The CDR3 DNA follows: TGCGCCAGCTGTCAGGGCAATGAAAAACTGTTTTTT.

This clone has only one observation. This chain links TRBV6-4 with TRBJ1-1; D unresolved. The length of the CDR3 is 16 residues. The germline CDR1 and CDR2 sequences are MRHNA and SNTAGT. Between the trimmed V and J ends, which lost 0 bases and 4 bases, there was a span of 15 bases. This CDR3 reads CASSDSNSGGGTEAFF. In DNA form, the CDR3 reads TGTGCCAGCAGTGACTCGAACTCCGGCGGAGGCACTGAAGCTTTCTTT.

The rearrangement joins TRBV5-1 to TRBJ1-1, with 9 bases matching TRBD1. In germline, CDR1 is SGHRS, CDR2 YFSETQ. The junction had 3 bases not matched to a gene; V was cut back by 3 bases and J by 0 bases. This CDR3 is 15 amino acids long. CDR3 amino acids: CASSSTGGMNTEAFF. The CDR3 nucleotides read TGCGCCAGCAGCTCGACAGGGGGAATGAACACTGAAGCTTTCTTT.

This chain connects TRBV4-1 to TRBJ2-1, with 9 bases fitting TRBD2. After removal of 3 bases from V and 8 bases from J, the junction contained 11 bases not matched to a gene. This CDR3 contains 16 residues. Germline V gives CDR1 MGHRA, CDR2 YSYEKL. The CDR3 is CASSQMRGGPSHEQFF. The CDR3 DNA follows: TGCGCCAGCAGCCAGATGCGGGGGGGCCCTTCCCATGAGCAGTTCTTC.

The J gene is TRBJ2-3, the V gene TRBV18, with D possibly TRBD1 on 5 matching bases. The CDR3 covers 14 residues. The germline CDR1 and CDR2 sequences are KGHSH and LQKENI. Deletions cut 4 bases from V and 0 bases from J, with 8 bases between. CDR3 in amino acids: CASSRSGSTDTQYF. The CDR3 DNA reads as TGTGCCAGCTCACGGTCAGGGAGCACAGATACGCAGTATTTT.

The chain recombines TRBV6-1 with TRBJ2-3, with a possible D match to TRBD2 (5 bases). The ends were cut back, 7 bases at V and 5 bases at J, with 16 bases in the middle. This CDR3 region has 14 residues. Germline loops: CDR1 MNHNS, CDR2 SASEGT. The CDR3 protein is CASTLGSVGDTQYF. As DNA, the CDR3 is TGTGCCAGCACCCTGGGTAGCGTGGGAGATACGCAGTATTTT.

This chain connects TRBV18 to TRBJ2-3; TRBD2 agrees at 15 bases. Germline V gene sequence: CDR1 KGHSH, CDR2 LQKENI. The CDR3 runs to 18 residues. The J segment lost 2 bases and the V segment lost 6 bases, leaving 9 bases of the junction unmatched. The chain's CDR3 is CASSHGLAGGPVTDTQYF. The CDR3 coding sequence is TGTGCCAGCTCCCACGGACTAGCGGGAGGGCCCGTCACAGATACGCAGTATTTT.

Points on this clone: Other DNA sequences from this sample encode an identical CDR3 as well. The chain employs TRBV29-1 and TRBJ1-1, with 9 bases matching TRBD1. With V trimmed by 4 bases and J by 3 bases, 0 bases remained unmatched. The CDR3 runs 12 residues. Germline V lookup: CDR1 SQVTM, CDR2 ANQGSEA. The CDR3 DNA sequence: TGCAGCGTTGGACAGGGGGACACTGAAGCTTTCTTT. Amino acids: CSVGQGDTEAFF.

This chain connects TRBV7-3 to TRBJ2-1; the D is unclear. With 5 bases removed from V and 0 bases from J, the gap between germline ends came to 14 bases. The CDR3 is made up of 16 amino acids. Germline V gene sequence: CDR1 SGHTA, CDR2 FQGTGA. The CDR3 bases are TGTGCCAGCAGCCTGTACCCAGCGAGCTCCTACAATGAGCAGTTCTTC. Residues: CASSLYPASSYNEQFF.

The V call is TRBV10-3, the J call TRBJ2-7; D is ambiguous. In germline, CDR1 is ENHRY, CDR2 SYGVKD. V lost 11 bases and J lost 3, with 14 bases in between. The CDR3 sequence is 12 residues long. CDR3 coding DNA: TGTGCCTGCGTGGGCAGTAACTACGAGCAGTACTTC. This codes for CACVGSNYEQYF.

V usage is TRBV18 and J usage is TRBJ2-5; TRBD1 matches 9 bases. Germline V gene sequence: CDR1 KGHSH, CDR2 LQKENI. The CDR3 contains 15 residues. With V trimmed by 3 bases and J by 5 bases, 7 bases remained unmatched. The CDR3 loop is CASSPTGGTGETQYF. The CDR3 DNA reads TGTGCCAGCTCACCTACAGGGGGCACGGGGGAGACCCAGTACTTC.

The table lists this clone with a few counts. V and J are TRBV27 and TRBJ1-5, with D tentatively TRBD1 (5 bases). With 8 bases removed from V and 7 bases from J, the gap between germline ends came to 21 bases. CDR1 MNHEY and CDR2 SMNVEV come from the germline V gene (reference sequence). CDR3 length equals 15 residues. CDR3 nucleotides: TGTGCCAGCGGGGCTGGGGCGGGGCGGGGGCAGCCCCAGCATTTT. Protein product: CASGAGAGRGQPQHF.

This CDR3 reads CASSLRNRSYGYTF. The CDR3 coding sequence is TGTGCCAGCAGCTTAAGGAACCGGAGCTATGGCTACACCTTC. The chain carries TRBV7-9 and TRBJ1-2; D call uncertain. The CDR3 has 14 amino acids. The germline CDR1 and CDR2 sequences are SEHNR and FQNEAQ (reference sequence). Trimming pared 2 bases from V and 4 bases from J, leaving 11 bases between.

The gene calls are TRBV6-5 and TRBJ2-2; D is perhaps TRBD2 (5 bases). Germline lookup yields CDR1 MNHEY and CDR2 SVGAGI. Trimming removed 2 bases at V and 0 bases at J, with 10 bases between. This CDR3 region has 16 residues. The CDR3 region has the DNA TGTGCCAGCAGTTACCCGACGGACTCGAACACCGGGGAGCTGTTTTTT. Protein: CASSYPTDSNTGELFF.

The chain has TRBV30 and TRBJ2-7; 7 bases fit TRBD1. Per the germline V gene, CDR1 is GTSNPN and CDR2 is SVGIG (reference sequence). V was pared by 0 bases and J by 3 bases, with 14 bases of the junction left unmatched. The CDR3 has 17 residues. CDR3 in amino acids: CAWSVRLTGPKYYEQYF. As DNA, the CDR3 is TGTGCCTGGAGTGTTAGGTTGACAGGGCCTAAATACTACGAGCAGTACTTC. The full variable domain, completed using reference TRBV30 and TRBJ2-7, is SQTIHQWPATLVQPVGSPLSLECTVEGTSNPNLYWYRQAAGRGLQLLFYSVGIGQISSEVPQNLSASRPQDRQFILSSKKLLLSDSGFYLCAWSVRLTGPKYYEQYFGPGTRLTVT.

The chain recombines TRBV7-2 with TRBJ1-5; a possible D gene is TRBD1 (6 bases). V was clipped by 5 bases and J by 0 bases, with 17 bases between them. Per the germline V gene, CDR1 is SGHTA and CDR2 is FQGNSA. The CDR3 runs 17 residues. The CDR3 sequence is CASSPRWQGSSNQPQHF. CDR3 DNA: TGTGCCAGCAGCCCCCGTTGGCAGGGGTCTAGCAATCAGCCCCAGCATTTT. Variable domain in full (rest from reference TRBV7-2 and TRBJ1-5): GAGVSQSPSNKVTEKGKDVELRCDPISGHTALYWYRQSLGQGLEFLIYFQGNSAPDKSGLPSDRFSAERTGGSVSTLTIQRTQQEDSAVYLCASSPRWQGSSNQPQHFGDGTRLSIL.

This clone has just a few counts. The chain couples TRBV11-2 to TRBJ1-2; D unresolved. CDR1 is SGHAT, CDR2 FQNNGV, per germline. Trimming shortened V by 0 bases and J by 3 bases, and 8 bases separated the two germline ends. The CDR3 length is 14 residues. CDR3 region: CASSLDGGYYGYTF. CDR3 DNA: TGTGCCAGCAGCTTAGATGGCGGGTACTATGGCTACACCTTC.

This clone was seen a handful of times. CDR3 coding DNA: TGTGCCAGCAGCGTAGCTCGTGGGGGGGCGCATTTGGGCACCGGGGAGCTGTTTTTT. Translated: CASSVARGGAHLGTGELFF. The chain joins TRBV9 to TRBJ2-2; D is possibly TRBD2 (7 bases). V lost 0 bases and J 4 bases, leaving 22 bases between the germline ends. The CDR3 extends over 19 amino acids. Germline V gene data show CDR1 as SGDLS and CDR2 as YYNGEE.

V and J are TRBV10-1 and TRBJ2-1, with 9 bases aligning to TRBD2. Germline assignment: CDR1 WNHNN and CDR2 SYGVQD (reference sequence). The CDR3 sequence is 17 residues long. Losses at the gene ends were 0 bases for V and 4 bases for J; bases not matched to a gene: 7. The CDR3, as DNA: TGCGCCAGCAGTGAGTCGCTAGCGGGGAAGGGTTACAATGAGCAGTTCTTC. It codes for CASSESLAGKGYNEQFF.

The rearrangement links TRBV5-1 to TRBJ2-5; maybe TRBD2 (7 bases). CDR1 is SGHRS, CDR2 YFSETQ, per germline. V lost 4 bases, J lost 5 bases, and 18 bases lay in between. This CDR3 is 15 amino acids long. CDR3 nucleotides: TGCGCCAGCAGCCCTACCTCTGCGGGGGCGGAGACCCAGTACTTC. This gives the protein CASSPTSAGAETQYF. The variable domain in full, completed from reference TRBV5-1 and TRBJ2-5, reads KAGVTQTPRYLIKTRGQQVTLSCSPISGHRSVSWYQQTPGQGLQFLFEYFSETQRNKGNFPGRFSGRQFSNSRSEMNVSTLELGDSALYLCASSPTSAGAETQYFGPGTRLLVL.